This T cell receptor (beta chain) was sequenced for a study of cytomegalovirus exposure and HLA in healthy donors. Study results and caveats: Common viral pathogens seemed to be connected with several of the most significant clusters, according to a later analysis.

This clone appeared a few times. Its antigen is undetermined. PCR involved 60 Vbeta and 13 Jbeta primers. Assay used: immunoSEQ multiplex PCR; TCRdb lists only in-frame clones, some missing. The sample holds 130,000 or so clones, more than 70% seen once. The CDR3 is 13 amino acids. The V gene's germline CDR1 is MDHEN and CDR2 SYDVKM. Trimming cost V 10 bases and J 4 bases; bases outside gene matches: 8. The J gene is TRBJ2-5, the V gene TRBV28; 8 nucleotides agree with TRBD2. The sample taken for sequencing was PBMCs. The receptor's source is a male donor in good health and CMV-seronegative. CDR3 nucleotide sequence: TGTGCCATTACCGGGGGGGCCCGAGAGACCCAGTACTTC. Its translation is CAITGGARETQYF.